This TCR beta chain was obtained from a study of post-analysis software for immune sequencing data. The wider study: Recorded subtypes: relapsing-remitting, secondary progressive, progressive-relapsing; some patients unannotated. Study-wide results and limits: With TRBV5-6, TRBV5-1 and TRBV20-1 included, about five TRBV segments were more frequent in patients than in controls. Among multiple sclerosis patients, normalized Chao1 diversity was significantly below that of controls.

Unique molecular identifiers were present in the TCR beta cDNA libraries. Between roughly 1 and 10 million T cells gave rise to hundreds of thousands of cDNA molecules. Via MiXCR, TCRdb re-called the PCR reads, giving one row per CDR3 protein. The sample has roughly 580,000 distinct CDR3 sequences; about 40% are singletons. Trimming shortened V by 4 bases and J by 3 bases, and 11 bases separated the two germline ends. The CDR3 contains 14 residues. The V gene's germline CDR1 is PRHDT and CDR2 FYEKMQ (reference sequence). In this sample, this clonotype turned up once. Its antigen is not known. V and J are TRBV13 and TRBJ2-3; D not certain. This clonotype was obtained from a girl aged 5-17 years with multiple sclerosis. Sample: blood. This CDR3 is CASSSSMVTDTQYF. The CDR3 region has the DNA TGTGCCAGCAGCTCATCGATGGTGACAGATACGCAGTATTTT.